What follows are 25 T cell receptor beta chains derived from one specimen sequenced in a study of regulatory T cells in long-lasting Graves disease. Time point described: persistent/refractory GD, antithyroid drugs over 5 years with positive TRAb. Construction of the TCR library relied on RNA isolated from PBMCs. CDR3-region Arm-PCR and iRepertoire HTBI primers produced the TCR beta libraries. TCRdb reprocessed the multiplex PCR reads via MiXCR and lists one record per CDR3 protein. The sample lists over 650,000 distinct CDR3 sequences, around 30% occurring once. The sequencing used peripheral blood mononuclear cells (PBMCs), collected when the disease was refractory, from a patient treated with antithyroid drugs. Every receptor here comes from a female donor with Graves disease.

The chain has TRBV10-3 and TRBJ1-1; 11 bases match TRBD1. This CDR3 is 14 amino acids long. Germline trimming cut 9 bases from V and 5 bases from J; bases unmatched to any gene: 8. Germline V gene lookup returns CDR1 ENHRY and CDR2 SYGVKD. This CDR3 is CAIGQGATGTEAFF. CDR3 DNA sequence: TGTGCCATTGGACAGGGGGCTACGGGAACTGAAGCTTTCTTT.

The rearrangement links TRBV5-1 to TRBJ1-2; D possibly corresponds to TRBD1 (6 bases). Trimming left V 4 bases short and J 0 bases short, with 19 bases between. Per the germline V gene, CDR1 is SGHRS and CDR2 is YFSETQ. The CDR3 totals 17 residues. The CDR3 bases are TGCGCCAGCAGCCCCAGGACAGCGAGCGCCGCTAACTATGGCTACACCTTC. Translated, it gives CASSPRTASAANYGYTF.

This rearrangement joins TRBV29-1 to TRBJ1-1, with 10 bases that match TRBD1. This CDR3 region has 16 residues. V was clipped by 7 bases and J by 0 bases; unmatched bases: 11. Germline-derived CDR1 and CDR2 are SQVTM and ANQGSEA. CDR3 amino acids: CSGSGTGVGVNTEAFF. The DNA for the CDR3 is TGCAGCGGTTCCGGGACAGGGGTGGGAGTGAACACTGAAGCTTTCTTT. Supplemented by reference TRBV29-1 and TRBJ1-1, the full variable domain reads SAVISQKPSRDICQRGTSLTIQCQVDSQVTMMFWYRQQPGQSLTLIATANQGSEATYESGFVIDKFPISRPNLTFSTLTVSNMSPEDSSIYLCSGSGTGVGVNTEAFFGQGTRLTVV.

This chain joins TRBV27 and TRBJ2-2, with D possibly being TRBD2 (5 bases). The ends were cut back, 4 bases at V and 7 bases at J, with 10 bases in the middle. The CDR3 runs 13 residues. CDR1 and CDR2 from the germline V gene are MNHEY and SMNVEV (reference sequence). DNA of the CDR3: TGTGCCAGCAGTTCTTTCGCGGGCGGGGAGCTGTTTTTT. Amino acids: CASSSFAGGELFF.

This clonotype came up many times. J is TRBJ1-1 and V is TRBV2, with no clear D. Germline V gene lookup returns CDR1 SNHLY and CDR2 FYNNEI. The CDR3 has 13 residues. Trimming cost V 8 bases and J 5 bases, with 15 bases left between them. For the CDR3, the DNA is TGTGCCAGCGGACTCTCCTCGGGAACTGAAGCTTTCTTT. It yields the protein CASGLSSGTEAFF.

This clonotype was counted only a few times. The J gene is TRBJ1-4, the V gene TRBV29-1, with 7 bases that match TRBD1. V shed 4 bases, J shed 4 bases, and the junction held 9 bases outside the gene matches. Germline V gives CDR1 SQVTM, CDR2 ANQGSEA. The CDR3 sequence is 15 residues long. The CDR3 bases are TGCAGCGTTGCACTCGGACAGGCTTTTAATGAAAAACTGTTTTTT. It codes for CSVALGQAFNEKLFF.

This clonotype came up a few times. The chain recombines TRBV29-1 with TRBJ1-2; 8 bases are shared with TRBD1. Germline V CDR1 and CDR2: SQVTM, ANQGSEA. The CDR3 consists of 12 residues. With 6 bases clipped from V and 8 bases from J, the junction kept 8 bases outside the gene matches. Here the CDR3 reads CSVLGQGGGYTF. The CDR3 region has the DNA TGCAGCGTCCTCGGACAGGGCGGGGGCTACACCTTC.

The chain combines TRBV20-1 with TRBJ1-2, with D unclear. Germline V gene data show CDR1 as DFQATT and CDR2 as SNEGSKA (reference sequence). This CDR3 has 15 amino acids. V lost 6 bases to trimming and J lost 0 bases, with 17 bases between them. The CDR3 region has the DNA TGCAGTGCAATCTCCCTAGCACTGACTAACTATGGCTACACCTTC. This sequence encodes CSAISLALTNYGYTF.

This chain links TRBV7-9 with TRBJ1-2, with D uncertain. This CDR3 is built from 12 residues. Trimming took 0 bases from V and 8 from J, leaving 7 bases between them. Germline CDR1 SEHNR, CDR2 FQNEAQ (reference sequence). The CDR3: CASSLASRGYTF. CDR3 bases: TGTGCCAGCAGCTTAGCTAGCCGGGGCTACACCTTC.

This clonotype was counted ten times or more. The junction and the germline gene differ at one end; a read error may be behind it. This chain uses TRBV19 with TRBJ1-1; TRBD1 agrees at 7 bases. The CDR3 has 14 amino acids. Per the germline V gene, CDR1 is LNHDA and CDR2 is SQIVND (reference sequence). In DNA form, the CDR3 reads TGTGCCAGCAGTATACAGGGGTTGAACACTGAAGCTTTCTTT. The encoded protein is CASSIQGLNTEAFF.

This chain links TRBV11-2 with TRBJ2-7; no clear D gene. This CDR3 is built from 11 residues. CDR1 is SGHAT, CDR2 FQNNGV, per germline. V lost 0 bases and J lost 6, with 3 bases in between. This CDR3 is CASSLDVEQYF. The CDR3 bases are TGTGCCAGCAGCTTAGATGTCGAGCAGTACTTC.

As to this clonotype: Just one base apart from a much larger clone, this may be a read error. The chain uses TRBV7-2 and TRBJ2-5, with TRBD2 matching 15 bases. CDR1 is SGHTA and CDR2 is FQGNSA in the germline V gene. The CDR3 extends over 16 amino acids. CDR3 sequence (DNA): TGTGCCAGCAGCCCAGGGACTAGCGGGAGGAGGCAGACCCGGTACTTC. Translated, it gives CASSPGTSGRRQTRYF.

In this sample, this clonotype turned up a few times. The V call is TRBV18, the J call TRBJ1-4; a possible D gene is TRBD1 (6 bases). Germline V gene lookup returns CDR1 KGHSH and CDR2 LQKENI. V was clipped by 3 bases and J by 12 bases, with 17 bases between them. The CDR3 contains 14 residues. The CDR3 region has the DNA TGTGCCAGCTCACCTTCCGGACAGTGGACTGAACTGTTTTTT. It codes for CASSPSGQWTELFF.

This clonotype has at least ten counts. This sequence joins TRBV6-1 and TRBJ2-2; the D call may be TRBD1 or TRBD2 (5 bases each). The V end was cut by 4 bases, the J end by 5 bases, with 14 bases between. This CDR3 contains 15 residues. Germline CDR1 MNHNS, CDR2 SASEGT. DNA of the CDR3: TGTGCCAGCAGTGGGGACCCGCCCGGGACCGGGGAGCTGTTTTTT. It codes for CASSGDPPGTGELFF.

This clonotype occurred many times. The chain carries TRBV2 and TRBJ1-2; TRBD1 might be the D (5 bases). The germline gives CDR1 SNHLY, CDR2 FYNNEI. The CDR3 has 14 amino acids. V lost 6 bases to trimming and J lost 7 bases, with 18 bases between them. CDR3 in DNA: TGTGCCAGCAGATCTTGGGGGAGCGGGGGTGGCTACACCTTC. It encodes CASRSWGSGGGYTF.

This clonotype was counted ten times or more. The chain links TRBV11-2 to TRBJ1-1, with TRBD1 as a possible D gene (5 bases). The length of the CDR3 is 15 residues. Germline V gene lookup returns CDR1 SGHAT and CDR2 FQNNGV. The ends were cut back, 7 bases at V and 3 bases at J, with 18 bases in the middle. The CDR3 loop is CASNVGRGWDTEAFF. The DNA of the CDR3 is TGTGCCAGCAATGTCGGGAGGGGATGGGACACTGAAGCTTTCTTT.

This sequence joins TRBV2 and TRBJ1-5; a possible D gene is TRBD1 (6 bases). This CDR3 contains 15 residues. The V and J ends lost 5 bases and 4 bases respectively, with 15 bases between them. Per germline, CDR1 SNHLY and CDR2 FYNNEI. The CDR3 coding sequence is TGTGCCAGCAGTTTAGAGGGGGGGTGGAATCAGCCCCAGCATTTT. This sequence encodes CASSLEGGWNQPQHF.

This clonotype was counted at least ten times. V usage is TRBV28 and J usage is TRBJ1-2, with D possibly TRBD1 on 5 matching bases. Trimming cost V 2 bases and J 4 bases, with 11 bases left between them. This CDR3 region has 14 residues. Per the germline V gene, CDR1 is MDHEN and CDR2 is SYDVKM. CDR3: CASSLQGRGYGYTF. The CDR3 bases are TGTGCCAGCAGTTTACAGGGAAGAGGCTATGGCTACACCTTC.

There are many counts of this clonotype. The rearrangement uses TRBV11-1 and TRBJ1-1; TRBD1 matches at 9 bases. Germline assignment: CDR1 SGHAT and CDR2 FQDESV (reference sequence). J lost 7 bases, V lost 3 bases, and 3 bases had no gene match. The CDR3 loop spans 13 amino acids. CDR3 nucleotides: TGTGCCAGCAGCTTCGGGACAGGGAATGAAGCTTTCTTT. Its translation is CASSFGTGNEAFF.

As for this clonotype: As the CDR3 is not closed by the conserved phenylalanine or tryptophan, this likely results from a read error. The V and J genes are TRBV24-1 and TRBJ2-2; D gene unclear. The CDR3 is made up of 13 amino acids. V was shortened by 3 bases and J by 4 bases, with 5 bases between the two germline ends. Per the germline V gene, CDR1 is KGHDR and CDR2 is SFDVKD. The CDR3 nucleotides read TGTGCCACCAGTGATCCCCCCACCGGGGAGCTGTTTCTT. Protein product: CATSDPPTGELFL.

This chain links TRBV20-1 with TRBJ2-5, with D perhaps matching TRBD2 (6 bases). In germline, CDR1 is DFQATT, CDR2 SNEGSKA (reference sequence). Trimming stripped 1 base from V and 4 bases from J, with 13 bases between. The CDR3 sequence is 14 residues long. The CDR3 protein is CSARGEEPRETQYF. Written as DNA, the CDR3 is TGCAGTGCTAGAGGGGAGGAACCTCGAGAGACCCAGTACTTC.

On this clonotype itself: A single base separates this from a much larger clone, so it may be a read error. The chain links TRBV5-1 to TRBJ2-2; perhaps D is TRBD1 or TRBD2 (5 bases each). The CDR3 runs 15 residues. Germline assignment: CDR1 SGHRS and CDR2 YFSETQ. CDR3 residues: CASSLREGTTGELVF. For the CDR3, the DNA is TGCGCCAGCAGCTTGCGCGAAGGGACCACCGGGGAGCTGGTTTTT.

CDR3 nucleotides: TGCAGTGCTAGAGGGACTAGCGGGAGGGCCCACTCCTACGAGCAGTACTTC. It encodes CSARGTSGRAHSYEQYF. V usage is TRBV20-1 and J usage is TRBJ2-7, with TRBD2 identical over 15 bases. CDR1 and CDR2 (germline): DFQATT, SNEGSKA (reference sequence). CDR3 length: 17 residues. V lost 1 base to trimming and J lost 0 bases; unmatched junction nucleotides: 4.

This clonotype was seen ten or more times. The chain employs TRBV29-1 and TRBJ1-1, with TRBD1 as a possible D gene (6 bases). V dropped 6 bases and J dropped 1 base, with 9 bases sitting between them. Germline V gene data show CDR1 as SQVTM and CDR2 as ANQGSEA. The CDR3 is 12 residues long. CDR3 sequence (DNA): TGCAGCGTGGGGGGACAGAACACTGAAGCTTTCTTT. This codes for CSVGGQNTEAFF.

The chain combines TRBV3-1 with TRBJ1-1; a weak D match, TRBD1 (5 bases). The CDR3 runs 17 residues. The germline CDR1 and CDR2 sequences are LGHDT and YNNKEL (reference sequence). The V end lost 4 bases, the J end lost 0 bases, and 18 bases lay between the germline ends. The chain's CDR3 is CASSRLRGKLLNTEAFF. For the CDR3, the DNA is TGTGCCAGCAGCCGCCTAAGGGGAAAACTCCTGAACACTGAAGCTTTCTTT.